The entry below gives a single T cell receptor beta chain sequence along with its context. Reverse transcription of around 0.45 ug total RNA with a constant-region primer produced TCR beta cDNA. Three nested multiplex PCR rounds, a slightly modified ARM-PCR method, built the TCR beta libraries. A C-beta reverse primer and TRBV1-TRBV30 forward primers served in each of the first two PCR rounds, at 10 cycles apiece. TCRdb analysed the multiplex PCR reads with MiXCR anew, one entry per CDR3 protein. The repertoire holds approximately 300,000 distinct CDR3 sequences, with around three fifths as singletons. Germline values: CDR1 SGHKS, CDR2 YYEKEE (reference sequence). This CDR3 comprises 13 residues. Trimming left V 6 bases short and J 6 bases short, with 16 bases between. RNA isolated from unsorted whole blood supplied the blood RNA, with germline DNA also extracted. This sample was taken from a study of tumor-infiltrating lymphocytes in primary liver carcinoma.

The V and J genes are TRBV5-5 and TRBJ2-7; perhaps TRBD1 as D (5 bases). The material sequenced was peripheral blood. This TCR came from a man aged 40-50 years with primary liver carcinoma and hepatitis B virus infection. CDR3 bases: TGTGCCAGCAACTCGGTAGGGGAAGGCGAGCAGTACTTC. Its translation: CASNSVGEGEQYF. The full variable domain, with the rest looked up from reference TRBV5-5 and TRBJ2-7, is DAGVTQSPTHLIKTRGQQVTLRCSPISGHKSVSWYQQVLGQGPQFIFQYYEKEERGRGNFPDRFSARQFPNYSSELNVNALLLGDSALYLCASNSVGEGEQYFGPGTRLTVT.